This TCR beta chain is drawn from a study of post-analysis software for immune sequencing data (dated by TCRdb to 2014 to 2015). Describing the broader study: Relapsing-remitting, secondary progressive and progressive-relapsing multiple sclerosis were recorded as disease courses, and subtype annotation was lacking for some patients. A subset of samples was prepared in parallel using single-end sample barcoding, then pooled and co-amplified after Illumina adapter ligation. The patient repertoires were set against about 12 previously published healthy control repertoires from donors whose ages ranged from 6 to 25 years. Paper-wide results and their limitations: Compared with controls, multiple sclerosis patients had significantly lower normalized Chao1 diversity, a finding suggesting substantial peripheral T-cell clonal expansion. Strong co-clustering of samples prepared in the same batch was shown by direct clustering with F measure, prompting a batch-effect correction. The control group was slightly older than the multiple sclerosis patient group. Several TRBV segments, including TRBV5-6, TRBV5-1 and TRBV20-1, were significantly more frequent in patients than controls.

This clonotype was found a few times. Its antigen has not been determined. No much larger clone is present one base from it, and per-base qualities are unavailable. To demonstrate the VDJtools post-analysis software, TCR beta repertoires were profiled from the peripheral blood of 10 to 15 young patients with multiple sclerosis. Multiple sclerosis patients were children and adolescents aged 6 to 15 years. The library was prepared using PCR. Sequencing was carried out with an Illumina HiSeq 2500. To reduce PCR and sequencing biases, unique molecular identifiers were incorporated into the TCR beta cDNA libraries. Every 1 to 10 million input T cells yielded roughly 0.5 million cDNA molecules, meaning each molecule approximated one T cell. The patient libraries were prepared and sequenced with the same protocol used for the earlier healthy control dataset. Samples belonging to the same batch were prepared together, multiplexed and sequenced on a shared HiSeq lane. The paper's data handling went like this. MIGEC handled the raw barcoded reads, throwing out single-read molecular identifier groups before consensus assembly and CDR3 extraction. VDJtools was used for post-analysis of the clonotype tables, and diversity was normalized by down-sampling every dataset to the size of the smallest sample. Repertoire overlap clustering matched CDR3 amino acid but not nucleotide sequences to correct batch-related cross-sample contamination. TCRdb redid the processing of the public reads, applying fastp at Q25 and MiXCR, and retained in-frame beta chains. Each record represents a unique CDR3 protein, reported with the most common genes and DNA among its rows. TCRdb, rather than the study authors, made the V and J calls. The sample data list roughly 870,000 distinct CDR3 sequences, and about 50% of these were observed just once. Of the sample, about 4.8% is held by the ten largest clones.

CDR1 PRHDT and CDR2 FYEKMQ are derived from the germline V gene (reference sequence). Trimmed from V: 5 bases; trimmed from J: 4 bases; junction bases lacking a gene match: 7. Including the terminal cysteine and phenylalanine, the CDR3 comprises 15 residues. CDR3 DNA is the only sequence kept; it has 45 bases, read in frame from the first base. The clonotype originates from a girl aged 10-17 years with multiple sclerosis. The V and J segments used are TRBV13 and TRBJ1-1; a stretch of 10 junction bases matches TRBD1. The sequencing input was blood. The CDR3 region: CASSPWTGGRTEAFF. At the DNA level, the sequence is TGTGCCAGCAGCCCATGGACAGGGGGTCGCACTGAAGCTTTCTTT.